The clone carrying this T cell receptor beta chain was observed once. The antigen remains undetermined. This specimen comes from a study of T cell responses to AZD1222 COVID-19 vaccine. General observations from the study: Increased Spike-specific TCR breadth and depth were observed after two AZD1222 doses. Donors skewed white British and female; clonal diversity was possibly underestimated.

Timing groups of about 4 and about 12 weeks for second doses were pooled. The CDR3 contains 23 residues. The method was immunoSEQ multiplex PCR; TCRdb's version includes in-frame clones alone and lacks a portion of them. Of some 150,000 clones listed, 70% to 90% are singletons. The origin of this receptor is an adult who received the AZD1222 COVID-19 vaccine. The specimen was peripheral blood, collected 28 days after the second AZD1222 dose. J is TRBJ2-5 and V is TRBV12-2; the table's D call TRBD1 went unverified against the DNA. TRBV12-2 is termed a pseudogene. This CDR3 reads CASRLSEDKIRIGTVRGRRTQYF. Written as DNA, the CDR3 is TGTGCAAGTCGCTTGAGTGAGGATAAAATTCGAATAGGGACAGTACGGGGGCGGAGGACCCAGTACTTC.